The clone carrying this TCR beta chain showed up just once. TCRdb's table, derived via immunoSEQ multiplex PCR, lists solely in-frame clones and lacks some. In the table there are roughly 79,000 clones, roughly 93% of which are singletons. The CDR3 consists of 15 residues. Germline V gives CDR1 SGHRS, CDR2 YFSETQ. After removal of 0 bases from V and 3 bases from J, the junction contained 3 bases not matched to a gene. This record belongs to a study of T cell changes during pregnancy in multiple sclerosis. This clonotype was sampled from a female donor in good health, enrolled as a control in a pregnancy study. The V call is TRBV5-1, the J call TRBJ2-3; 8 bases fit TRBD2. Sequenced material: peripheral blood, taken in the second trimester of pregnancy. For the CDR3, the DNA is TGCGCCAGCAGCTTGGTTTCTAGCGGGACAGATACGCAGTATTTT. Its translation is CASSLVSSGTDTQYF.